This T cell receptor beta chain derives from a study of T-cell memory formation after mild COVID-19 (dated by TCRdb to about 2021). Context from the whole study: TCR sequence clusters from the two donors were largely donor specific. Longitudinal TCRalpha and TCRbeta repertoire sequencing tracked T-cell clones expanding and contracting after mild COVID-19 in a couple of donors. Two young, previously healthy adult volunteers made up the cohort, one male and one female.

In the germline V gene (reference sequence), CDR1 corresponds to LGHDT and CDR2 to YNNKEL. Trimming leaves V shorter by 1 base and J shorter by 12 bases, with the junction holding 7 bases beyond the gene matches. The CDR3, cysteine through phenylalanine, is 13 amino acids long. Only the CDR3 portion is preserved as DNA: 39 bases, with reading frame beginning at the first base. Sequencing instrument: Illumina NovaSeq 6000. cDNA libraries for TCRalpha and TCRbeta were prepared by 5'RACE using constant-segment primers, with sample barcodes and unique molecular identifiers added. Trizol reagent was used to extract RNA from every sample. Libraries were amplified in two PCR steps, with a second sample barcode and Illumina TruSeq adapters added in the second step. The libraries were sequenced on an Illumina NovaSeq using 2 x 150 bp paired-end reads. In the source study's methods: With migec v1.2.7, reads were demultiplexed and then collapsed into UMI-guided consensus sequences. With mixcr v2.1.11, UMI consensuses were aligned to TRA and TRB V and J templates and assembled into clonotypes. Expanded or contracted clonotypes were those called significant by both edgeR and NoisET, with noise models trained on biological replicates. For edgeR calls, the thresholds were a false discovery rate-adjusted p below 0.01 and a log2 fold-change of 1. As an exploratory analysis of dynamics, max-normalized trajectories of the 1000 most abundant clonotypes were examined with PCA combined with hierarchical clustering. Separately sequenced CD4+ and CD8+ repertoires were used to assign a CD4 or CD8 phenotype to each responding clone. TCRdb redid the processing of the public reads, applying fastp at Q25 and MiXCR, and retained in-frame beta chains. Entries that share a CDR3 protein sequence are merged under the most common genes and DNA. Here the V and J calls rest on TCRdb's processing, not on the authors' analysis. The sample table shows approximately 580,000 distinct CDR3 sequences, and over 20% are seen once. The biggest ten clones account for around 12% of the sample.

Comment on this clonotype: Its antigen specificity is not known. No quality values exist for individual bases; no much larger clone is one base distant.

What the work shows at the level of the full study, not this receptor alone: Only a couple of mild cases were covered by the study, and larger cohorts that include severe cases with pre-infection samples were considered necessary. Contracting CD4+ clones turned up mainly in the CM and EM memory subsets, whereas EMRA was where CD8+ clones were enriched. Balanced CD4/CD8 phenotypes were observed for clones contracting from day 15 to 85, whereas a bias towards CD4+ was observed for a second wave of clones expanding from day 15 to 37. The second-wave clones that peaked on day 37 were not confirmed to be SARS-CoV-2 specific. The detection of some responding clones in pre-infection memory suggests that pre-existing cross-reactive memory T cells joined the SARS-CoV-2 response.

PBMCs were isolated by Ficoll-Paque density gradient centrifugation. In this chain, TRBV3-1 is recombined with TRBJ2-7, and 9 junction bases match TRBD2. The clonotype originates from an adult woman who had mild COVID-19 (a few samples of this study predate the infection). The sample titles of this study are shuffled in the database, so cell type and time point are left out; the donor was told from shared clones. What was sequenced was PBMCs or a T cell subset sorted from them (not recorded which). The CDR3 has the sequence CASSQVAGENRYF. The DNA sequence reads TGTGCCAGCAGCCAAGTAGCGGGAGAGAATCGGTACTTC.